The clone carrying this TCR beta chain was detected many times. The target antigen is unknown. In germline, CDR1 is SEHNR, CDR2 FQNEAQ (reference sequence). Trimming pared 5 bases from V and 2 bases from J, leaving 19 bases between. The length of the CDR3 is 17 residues. This record belongs to a study of human T cells and chemical hapten exposure. Study results and limitations: Large CDR3 similarity clusters arose significantly more often from expanded TCRs than from controls.

Individual cDNA molecules received unique molecular identifiers in the library. Using its own MiXCR run on the RACE reads, TCRdb lists one record per CDR3 protein. This sample has 27,000 or so distinct CDR3 sequences, with around a tenth found just once. Time point denoted: patch test 2, 6 weeks after DPC sensitization. Treatment noted: therapeutic diphenylcyclopropenone sensitization with weekly scalp DPC. At every patch-test visit, blood was drawn before the patch test was applied. This TCR was recovered from a man aged 25 to 40 with alopecia areata. Some clones in this sample may be carry-over from other donors' samples. Material: whole blood, obtained in connection with sensitization to the hapten diphenylcyclopropenone (DPC). V gene TRBV7-9 combines with J gene TRBJ1-3; D call uncertain. DNA of the CDR3: TGTGCCAGCAGCCCCTACGTTGAAGGGTTTACTGGAAACACCATATATTTT. Its protein product is CASSPYVEGFTGNTIYF. Complete variable domain (other parts from reference TRBV7-9 and TRBJ1-3): DTGVSQNPRHKITKRGQNVTFRCDPISEHNRLYWYRQTLGQGPEFLTYFQNEAQLEKSRLLSDRFSAERPKGSFSTLEIQRTEQGDSAMYLCASSPYVEGFTGNTIYFGEGSWLTVV.